This entry lists 2 T cell receptor beta chains sequenced from one sample in a study of T cell responses to AZD1222 COVID-19 vaccine. TCRdb keeps only in-frame clones here, not all; method: immunoSEQ multiplex PCR. The profile shows approximately 200,000 clones, roughly 92% of them singletons. Sequences were derived from peripheral blood, sampled 28 days after the second AZD1222 dose. The receptors stem from an adult who received the AZD1222 COVID-19 vaccine.

This clone was seen only once. The chain recombines TRBV6-2 or TRBV6-3 with TRBJ2-7; D possibly uses TRBD1 or TRBD2 (6 bases each). CDR1 is MNHEY, CDR2 SVGEGT, per germline. V dropped 2 bases and J dropped 3 bases, with 14 bases sitting between them. CDR3 length: 15 amino acids. CDR3 sequence: CASSYIGGLFYEQYF. The DNA of the CDR3 is TGTGCCAGCAGTTACATCGGGGGCCTCTTCTACGAGCAGTACTTC.

V and J are TRBV29-1 and TRBJ2-5, with TRBD2 matching 7 bases. The CDR3 has 10 residues. Germline V gives CDR1 SQVTM, CDR2 ANQGSEA. The CDR3 sequence: CSGGEETQYF. CDR3 nucleotides: TGCAGTGGGGGGGAAGAGACCCAGTACTTC. Using reference TRBV29-1 and TRBJ2-5 for the parts outside the CDR3, the full variable domain is SAVISQKPSRDICQRGTSLTIQCQVDSQVTMMFWYRQQPGQSLTLIATANQGSEATYESGFVIDKFPISRPNLTFSTLTVSNMSPEDSSIYLCSGGEETQYFGPGTRLLVL.